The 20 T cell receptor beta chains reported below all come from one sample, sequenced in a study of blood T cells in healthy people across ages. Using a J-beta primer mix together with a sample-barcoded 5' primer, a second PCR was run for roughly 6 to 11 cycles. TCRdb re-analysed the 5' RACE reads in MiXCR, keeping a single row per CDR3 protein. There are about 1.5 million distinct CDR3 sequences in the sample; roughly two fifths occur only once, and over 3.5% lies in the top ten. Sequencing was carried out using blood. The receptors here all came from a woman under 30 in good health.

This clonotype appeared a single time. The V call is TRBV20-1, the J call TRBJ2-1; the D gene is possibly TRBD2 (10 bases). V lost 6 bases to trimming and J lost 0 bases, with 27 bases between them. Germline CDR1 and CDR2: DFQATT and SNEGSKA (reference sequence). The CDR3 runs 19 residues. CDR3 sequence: CSATHDRGLAGGSYNEQFF. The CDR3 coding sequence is TGCAGTGCGACCCACGACAGGGGGTTAGCGGGAGGCTCCTACAATGAGCAGTTCTTC.

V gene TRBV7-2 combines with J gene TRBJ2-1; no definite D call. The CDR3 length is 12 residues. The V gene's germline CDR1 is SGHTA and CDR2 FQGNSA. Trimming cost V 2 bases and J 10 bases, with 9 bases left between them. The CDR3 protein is CASSLRLTEQFF. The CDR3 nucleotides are TGTGCCAGCAGCTTACGACTGACAGAGCAGTTCTTC.

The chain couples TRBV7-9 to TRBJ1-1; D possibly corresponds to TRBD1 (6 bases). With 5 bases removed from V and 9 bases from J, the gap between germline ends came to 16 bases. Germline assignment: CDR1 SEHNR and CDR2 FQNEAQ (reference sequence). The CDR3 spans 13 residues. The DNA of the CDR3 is TGTGCCAGCAGCCCCGATGGAGGGGGGCAAGCTTTCTTT. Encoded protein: CASSPDGGGQAFF.

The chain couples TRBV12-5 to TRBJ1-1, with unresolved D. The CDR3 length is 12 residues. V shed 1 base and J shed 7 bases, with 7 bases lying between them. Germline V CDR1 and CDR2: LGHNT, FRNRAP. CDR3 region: CASGLGNYEAFF. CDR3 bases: TGTGCTAGTGGTTTGGGTAACTATGAAGCTTTCTTT.

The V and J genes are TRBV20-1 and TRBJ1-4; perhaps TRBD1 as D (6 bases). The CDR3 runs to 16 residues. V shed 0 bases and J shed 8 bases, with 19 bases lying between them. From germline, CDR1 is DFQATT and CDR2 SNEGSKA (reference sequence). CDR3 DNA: TGCAGTGCTAGAGATAGCGGGTACAGGGTCGGCGAAAAACTGTTTTTT. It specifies CSARDSGYRVGEKLFF.

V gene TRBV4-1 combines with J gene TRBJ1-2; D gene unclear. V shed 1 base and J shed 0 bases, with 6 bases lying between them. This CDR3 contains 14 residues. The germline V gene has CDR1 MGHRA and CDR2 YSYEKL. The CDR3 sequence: CASSQVDTNYGYTF. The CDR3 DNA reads TGCGCCAGCAGCCAAGTCGACACTAACTATGGCTACACCTTC.

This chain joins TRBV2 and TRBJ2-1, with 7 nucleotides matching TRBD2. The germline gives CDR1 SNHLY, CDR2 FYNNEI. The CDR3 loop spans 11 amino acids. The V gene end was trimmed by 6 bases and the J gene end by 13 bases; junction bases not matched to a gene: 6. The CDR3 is CASRRDYPQFF. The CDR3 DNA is TGTGCCAGCAGGCGGGACTACCCTCAGTTCTTC.

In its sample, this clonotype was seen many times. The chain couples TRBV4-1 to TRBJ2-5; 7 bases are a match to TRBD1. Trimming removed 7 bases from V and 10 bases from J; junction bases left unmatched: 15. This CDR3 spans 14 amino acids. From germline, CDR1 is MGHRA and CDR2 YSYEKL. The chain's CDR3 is CASKMDRGRRDQYF. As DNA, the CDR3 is TGCGCCAGCAAAATGGATAGGGGGCGTCGGGACCAGTACTTC.

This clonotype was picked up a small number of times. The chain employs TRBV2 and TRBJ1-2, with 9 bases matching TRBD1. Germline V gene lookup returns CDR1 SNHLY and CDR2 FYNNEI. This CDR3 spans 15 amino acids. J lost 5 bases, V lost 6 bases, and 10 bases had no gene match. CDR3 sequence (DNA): TGTGCCAGCAGGGGGACAGGGTCGGGATTATATGGCTACACCTTC. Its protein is CASRGTGSGLYGYTF.

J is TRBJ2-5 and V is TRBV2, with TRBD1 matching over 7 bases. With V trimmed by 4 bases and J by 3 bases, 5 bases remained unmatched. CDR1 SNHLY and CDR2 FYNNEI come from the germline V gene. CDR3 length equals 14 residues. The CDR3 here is CASSGLTGEETQYF. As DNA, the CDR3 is TGTGCCAGCAGTGGCCTCACAGGGGAAGAGACCCAGTACTTC.

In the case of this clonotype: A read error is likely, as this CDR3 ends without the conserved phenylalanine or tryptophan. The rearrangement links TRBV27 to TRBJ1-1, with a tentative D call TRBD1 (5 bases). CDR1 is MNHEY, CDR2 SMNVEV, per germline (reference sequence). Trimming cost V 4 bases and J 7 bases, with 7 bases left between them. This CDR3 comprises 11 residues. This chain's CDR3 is CASSYGHEAFC. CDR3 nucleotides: TGTGCCAGCAGTTATGGACATGAAGCTTTCTGT.

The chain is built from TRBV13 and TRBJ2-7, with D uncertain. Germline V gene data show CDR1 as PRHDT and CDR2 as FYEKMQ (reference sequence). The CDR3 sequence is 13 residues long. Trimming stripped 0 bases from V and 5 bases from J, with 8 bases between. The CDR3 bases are TGTGCCAGCAGCTTAGGGGCAGTCCACGAGCAGTACTTC. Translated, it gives CASSLGAVHEQYF.

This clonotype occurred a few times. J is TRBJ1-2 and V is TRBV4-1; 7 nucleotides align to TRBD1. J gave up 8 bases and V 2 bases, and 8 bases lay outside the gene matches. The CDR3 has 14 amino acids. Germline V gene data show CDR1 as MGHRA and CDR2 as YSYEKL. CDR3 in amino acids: CASSQPGQARGYTF. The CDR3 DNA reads TGCGCCAGCAGCCAACCCGGACAGGCTAGGGGCTACACCTTC.

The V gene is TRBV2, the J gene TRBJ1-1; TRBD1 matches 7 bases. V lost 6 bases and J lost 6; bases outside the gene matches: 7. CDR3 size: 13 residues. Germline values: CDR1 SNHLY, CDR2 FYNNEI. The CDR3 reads CASSVTGTSEAFF. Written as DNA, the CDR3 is TGTGCCAGCAGCGTGACAGGGACCTCTGAAGCTTTCTTT.

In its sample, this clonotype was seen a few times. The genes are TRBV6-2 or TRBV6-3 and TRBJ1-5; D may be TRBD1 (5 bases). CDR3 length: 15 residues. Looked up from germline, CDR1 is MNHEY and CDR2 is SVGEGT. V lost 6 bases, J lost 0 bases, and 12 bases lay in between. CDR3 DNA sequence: TGTGCCAGCAGAGACAGCATTTATAGCAATCAGCCCCAGCATTTT. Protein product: CASRDSIYSNQPQHF.

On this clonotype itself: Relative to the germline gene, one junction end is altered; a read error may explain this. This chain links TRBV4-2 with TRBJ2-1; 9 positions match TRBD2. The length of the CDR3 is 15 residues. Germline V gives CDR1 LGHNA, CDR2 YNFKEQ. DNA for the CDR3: TGTGCCGGCAGATTAGCGGGAGTGACCTCCAATGAGCAGTTCTTC. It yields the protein CAGRLAGVTSNEQFF.

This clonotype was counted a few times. The CDR3 nucleotides read TGTGCCAGCAGCTTAGGACAGTCTTATAGCAATCAGCCCCAGCATTTT. This codes for CASSLGQSYSNQPQHF. V gene TRBV7-2 combines with J gene TRBJ1-5, with D possibly being TRBD1 (5 bases). Trimming took 1 base from V and 0 from J, leaving 10 bases between them. The CDR3 totals 16 residues. CDR1 is SGHTA, CDR2 FQGNSA, per germline.

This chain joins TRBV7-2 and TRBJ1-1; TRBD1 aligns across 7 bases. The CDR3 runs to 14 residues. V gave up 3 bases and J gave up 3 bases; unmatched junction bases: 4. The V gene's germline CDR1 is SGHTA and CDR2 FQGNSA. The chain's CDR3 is CASSFLRGDTEAFF. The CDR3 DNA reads TGTGCCAGCAGCTTCCTCAGGGGGGACACTGAAGCTTTCTTT.

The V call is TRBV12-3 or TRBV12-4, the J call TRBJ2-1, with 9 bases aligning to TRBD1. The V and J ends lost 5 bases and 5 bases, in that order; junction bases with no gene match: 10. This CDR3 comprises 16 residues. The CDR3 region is CASSRTGTGSNNEQFF. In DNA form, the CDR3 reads TGTGCCAGCAGTCGGACTGGGACAGGGTCGAACAATGAGCAGTTCTTC.

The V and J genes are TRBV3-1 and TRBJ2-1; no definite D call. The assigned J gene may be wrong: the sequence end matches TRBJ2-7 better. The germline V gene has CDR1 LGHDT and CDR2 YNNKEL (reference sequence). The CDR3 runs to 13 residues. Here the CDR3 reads CASKRSSYNEQYF. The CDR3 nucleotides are TGTGCCAGCAAAAGGAGCTCCTACAATGAGCAGTACTTC.